These 6 T cell receptor beta chains originate from one sample sequenced in a study of T cell repertoires in cytomegalovirus infection (dated by TCRdb to the late 2010s). TCRdb lists the instrument as Illumina HiSeq 1500. The public reads were run again by TCRdb, first through fastp at Q25 and then through MiXCR, and only productive beta chains were kept. CDR3 protein sequences are deduplicated, and each keeps its most common genes and DNA. This sample holds under 350,000 distinct CDR3 sequences; about 20% were observed only once. Roughly a fifth of the sample is taken by the ten largest. The meaning of the sample's treatment or condition label: in vitro stimulation with specific CMV peptide epitopes to enrich CMV-specific T cells. What these receptors recognize is not known. Material: cultured PBMCs, obtained from culture after CMV antigen stimulation. The receptors come from a human donor in good health (CMV status not recorded). Some clones in this sample may be carry-over from other donors' samples.

This clonotype was counted between two and nine times. The chain recombines TRBV7-2 with TRBJ1-2, with TRBD1 matching over 10 bases. Germline trimming cut 5 bases from V and 7 bases from J; bases unmatched to any gene: 7. The CDR3 sequence is 14 residues long. Germline values: CDR1 SGHTA, CDR2 FQGNSA. The chain's CDR3 is CASSGRDRGFGYTF. The CDR3 DNA is TGTGCCAGCAGCGGCCGGGACAGGGGCTTTGGCTACACCTTC. Together with reference TRBV7-2 and TRBJ1-2, the CDR3 gives the full variable domain: GAGVSQSPSNKVTEKGKDVELRCDPISGHTALYWYRQSLGQGLEFLIYFQGNSAPDKSGLPSDRFSAERTGGSVSTLTIQRTQQEDSAVYLCASSGRDRGFGYTFGSGTRLTVV.

This sequence joins TRBV4-1 and TRBJ1-3; D may be TRBD1 (5 bases). With 4 bases removed from V and 3 bases from J, the gap between germline ends came to 10 bases. Looked up from germline, CDR1 is MGHRA and CDR2 is YSYEKL. CDR3 length: 14 residues. This chain's CDR3 is CASSPQEVGNTIYF. CDR3 coding DNA: TGCGCCAGCAGCCCACAGGAAGTTGGAAACACCATATATTTT.

This chain uses TRBV19 with TRBJ1-1; D not resolved. Germline V gene lookup returns CDR1 LNHDA and CDR2 SQIVND (reference sequence). The CDR3 runs 15 residues. V was cut by 5 bases and J by 2 bases, with 15 bases left in between. This CDR3 is CASSPRRRFNTEAFF. CDR3 sequence (DNA): TGTGCCAGTAGTCCACGAAGGCGGTTCAACACTGAAGCTTTCTTT.

V usage is TRBV6-2 or TRBV6-3 and J usage is TRBJ2-1; 7 bases map to TRBD2. The CDR3 has 15 residues. In germline, CDR1 is MNHEY, CDR2 SVGEGT. The V and J ends lost 8 bases and 6 bases, in that order; junction bases with no gene match: 13. The CDR3 is CASGNGREFGNEQFF. The DNA of the CDR3 is TGTGCCAGCGGTAACGGGCGGGAGTTTGGCAATGAGCAGTTCTTC.

This clonotype was seen at least ten times. The J gene is TRBJ2-2, the V gene TRBV6-5, with 10 bases identical to TRBD2. The CDR3 is made up of 17 amino acids. Trimming took 4 bases from V and 7 from J; bases not matched to a gene: 12. Per germline, CDR1 MNHEY and CDR2 SVGAGI. The DNA for the CDR3 is TGTGCCAGCAGTTCTGACTTAGGTCTAGCGGGAGTCGGGGAGCTGTTTTTT. It specifies CASSSDLGLAGVGELFF.

The V and J genes are TRBV4-1 and TRBJ2-3; D not certain. Germline loops: CDR1 MGHRA, CDR2 YSYEKL. V was trimmed by 0 bases and J by 0 bases, leaving 10 bases between them. The CDR3 totals 16 residues. Here the CDR3 DNA reads TGCGCCAGCAGCCAAGATTACGGATCTAGCACAGATACGCAGTATTTT. It is translated as CASSQDYGSSTDTQYF.